Below, one T cell receptor beta chain is given with its context. The data belong to a study of blood T cell repertoires in COVID-19. Study-level information: Samples taken during acute and convalescent COVID-19 were collected in the United States, Italy and Spain.

Trimming stripped 3 bases from V and 4 bases from J, with 6 bases between. Germline-derived CDR1 and CDR2 are MDHEN and SYDVKM. The CDR3 runs to 12 residues. Only in-frame clones appear in the TCRdb table, and some are missing; sequencing was by immunoSEQ multiplex PCR. The sample lists some 180,000 clones, about 86% occurring once. This TCR derives from a man in his 70s with active or convalescent COVID-19. Source material: peripheral blood. The chain carries TRBV28 and TRBJ1-2, with no clear D. The CDR3: CASSFWAYGYTF. CDR3 sequence (DNA): TGTGCCAGCAGTTTTTGGGCCTATGGCTACACCTTC.